The subject of this entry is one T cell receptor beta chain. Produced via immunoSEQ multiplex PCR; TCRdb's table is partial and in-frame only. This table has over 70,000 clones, around 90% appearing once. These data are taken from a study of control samples from healthy donors and cancer patients. This TCR came from a woman between 45 and 65 years old with colorectal cancer. Sequenced material: PBMCs.

CDR3 loop: CASSKSVGGGYTF. For the CDR3, the DNA is TGTGCCAGCAGCAAATCCGTAGGGGGCGGCTACACCTTC. The chain has TRBV6-2 or TRBV6-3 and TRBJ1-2; 7 bases fit TRBD1. Germline CDR1 reads MNHEY; CDR2 reads SVGEGT. The CDR3 contains 13 residues. After removal of 6 bases from V and 8 bases from J, the junction contained 9 bases not matched to a gene.